These 16 T cell receptor beta chains were sequenced from one sample in a study of shared clonotypes between healthy human individuals. Naive CD8 cells lacked CD45RO, underwent positive selection for CCR7 and left out terminally differentiated effector memory CD45RA+ cells. Profiled with immunoSEQ multiplex PCR; TCRdb holds only in-frame clones, not every one. The table includes about 680,000 clones, approximately 90% detected once. The sample consisted of naive CD8+ T cells sorted from blood. The receptors come from a man aged 30-40 years in good health.

This clone showed up just a few times. The chain recombines TRBV6-1 with TRBJ1-5; no definite D call. The V end was cut by 6 bases, the J end by 5 bases, with 14 bases between. Per germline, CDR1 MNHNS and CDR2 SASEGT. The CDR3 extends over 14 amino acids. The CDR3 is CASRPFGSYQPQHF. CDR3 bases: TGTGCCAGCAGACCCTTCGGGTCCTATCAGCCCCAGCATTTT.

The V call is TRBV2, the J call TRBJ2-3; D may be TRBD1 (6 bases). The CDR3 spans 15 residues. The germline V and J ends were trimmed by 3 bases and 4 bases, with 14 bases remaining between them. Germline CDR1 reads SNHLY; CDR2 reads FYNNEI. The CDR3 is CASSEWQGRADTQYF. CDR3 coding DNA: TGTGCCAGCAGTGAGTGGCAGGGGCGTGCAGATACGCAGTATTTT. The whole variable domain, remainder taken from reference TRBV2 and TRBJ2-3, is EPEVTQTPSHQVTQMGQEVILRCVPISNHLYFYWYRQILGQKVEFLVSFYNNEISEKSEIFDDQFSVERPDGSNFTLKIRSTKLEDSAMYFCASSEWQGRADTQYFGPGTRLTVL.

The chain combines TRBV5-6 with TRBJ1-3, with no clear D. The ends were cut back, 0 bases at V and 8 bases at J, with 3 bases in the middle. CDR3 length equals 11 residues. Germline lookup yields CDR1 SGHDT and CDR2 YYEEEE. CDR3 in amino acids: CASSLGHTIYF. For the CDR3, the DNA is TGTGCCAGCAGCTTGGGGCACACCATATATTTT.

Regarding this clone: This sample includes further DNA sequences coding for the same CDR3. V is TRBV25-1 and J is TRBJ2-3; no definite D call. This CDR3 is built from 12 residues. V lost 6 bases and J lost 1, with 5 bases in between. CDR1 is MGHDK and CDR2 is SYGVNS in the germline V gene. As DNA, the CDR3 is TGTGCCAGCAGCGCCGGCACAGATACGCAGTATTTT. This encodes CASSAGTDTQYF. The variable domain in full, completed from reference TRBV25-1 and TRBJ2-3, reads EADIYQTPRYLVIGTGKKITLECSQTMGHDKMYWYQQDPGMELHLIHYSYGVNSTEKGDLSSESTVSRIRTEHFPLTLESARPSHTSQYLCASSAGTDTQYFGPGTRLTVL.

This clone showed up just a few times. The chain recombines TRBV28 with TRBJ2-7, with no clear D. The V and J ends lost 6 bases and 5 bases respectively, with 20 bases between them. This CDR3 contains 15 residues. Germline assignment: CDR1 MDHEN and CDR2 SYDVKM. The DNA of the CDR3 is TGTGCCAGCAGGCCGCCTTCCACGGATCCCAACGAGCAGTACTTC. The encoded protein is CASRPPSTDPNEQYF.

The chain employs TRBV7-6 and TRBJ2-7; D not certain. The V and J ends lost 2 bases and 7 bases respectively, with 15 bases between them. From germline, CDR1 is SGHVS and CDR2 FNYEAQ. CDR3 length equals 14 residues. As DNA, the CDR3 is TGTGCCAGCAGCTTAAGTCTAGGCAGGTCAGAGCAGTACTTC. This gives the protein CASSLSLGRSEQYF.

The J gene is TRBJ2-3, the V gene TRBV7-9; no reliable D call. This CDR3 spans 13 amino acids. Germline V gene sequence: CDR1 SEHNR, CDR2 FQNEAQ (reference sequence). V lost 8 bases, J lost 6 bases, and 15 bases lay in between. CDR3 sequence (DNA): TGTGCCAGCGGAGACGCCTCACGGGATACGCAGTATTTT. Translating it yields CASGDASRDTQYF.

The rearrangement joins TRBV9 to TRBJ2-3; no clear D. Per the germline V gene, CDR1 is SGDLS and CDR2 is YYNGEE. This CDR3 is 12 amino acids long. The V gene lost 3 bases and the J gene lost 4 bases, with 6 bases spanning the gap. The CDR3, as DNA: TGTGCCAGCAGCGGAACTTCAGATACGCAGTATTTT. It specifies CASSGTSDTQYF.

J is TRBJ2-1 and V is TRBV21-1; the D call in the table, TRBD2, was not verified against the DNA. TRBV21-1 is classified as a pseudogene. CDR3 length equals 15 residues. The CDR3 loop is CASSNLRERSNEQFF. The CDR3 region has the DNA TGTGCCAGCAGCAATTTGCGGGAGCGGAGCAATGAGCAGTTCTTC.

This clone came up once. V is TRBV29-1 and J is TRBJ2-7, with TRBD1 matching 8 bases. The CDR3 is 12 amino acids. CDR1 is SQVTM, CDR2 ANQGSEA, per germline. Losses at the gene ends were 5 bases for V and 3 bases for J; bases not matched to a gene: 3. In DNA form, the CDR3 reads TGCAGCGTTCCCGGGACAGGCTACGAGCAGTACTTC. Translating gives CSVPGTGYEQYF.

The chain employs TRBV2 and TRBJ2-7; either TRBD1 or TRBD2 may supply D (5 bases each). This CDR3 contains 14 residues. CDR1 is SNHLY and CDR2 is FYNNEI in the germline V gene. The V end lost 6 bases, the J end lost 3 bases, and 15 bases lay between the germline ends. The CDR3 DNA reads TGTGCCAGCAGCCCCCCCGGGGCGAACTACGAGCAGTACTTC. Amino acid sequence: CASSPPGANYEQYF. Together with reference TRBV2 and TRBJ2-7, the CDR3 gives the full variable domain: EPEVTQTPSHQVTQMGQEVILRCVPISNHLYFYWYRQILGQKVEFLVSFYNNEISEKSEIFDDQFSVERPDGSNFTLKIRSTKLEDSAMYFCASSPPGANYEQYFGPGTRLTVT.

This rearrangement joins TRBV5-4 to TRBJ2-7, with D perhaps TRBD2 (5 bases). CDR1 is SGHNT, CDR2 YYREEE, per germline (reference sequence). Trimming took off 7 bases at V and 3 bases at J, with 11 bases between the two ends. The CDR3 runs to 12 residues. The CDR3 bases are TGTGCCAGCTCCGACGGGGTCTACGAGCAGTACTTC. Amino acids: CASSDGVYEQYF. Supplemented by reference TRBV5-4 and TRBJ2-7, the full variable domain reads ETGVTQSPTHLIKTRGQQVTLRCSSQSGHNTVSWYQQALGQGPQFIFQYYREEENGRGNFPPRFSGLQFPNYSSELNVNALELDDSALYLCASSDGVYEQYFGPGTRLTVT.

This chain joins TRBV9 and TRBJ2-1, with TRBD2 identical over 10 bases. CDR1 is SGDLS, CDR2 YYNGEE, per germline. This CDR3 contains 16 residues. The ends lost 0 bases at V and 10 bases at J; junction bases unmatched: 10. This CDR3 is CASSVGLAGVGEEQFF. As DNA, the CDR3 is TGTGCCAGCAGCGTAGGGCTAGCGGGAGTTGGCGAAGAGCAGTTCTTC. Looking up the rest from reference TRBV9 and TRBJ2-1 gives the full variable domain: DSGVTQTPKHLITATGQRVTLRCSPRSGDLSVYWYQQSLDQGLQFLIQYYNGEERAKGNILERFSAQQFPDLHSELNLSSLELGDSALYFCASSVGLAGVGEEQFFGPGTRLTVL.

The gene calls are TRBV5-1 and TRBJ2-7; 11 positions match TRBD2. Germline assignment: CDR1 SGHRS and CDR2 YFSETQ. V lost 4 bases to trimming and J lost 7 bases; unmatched junction nucleotides: 13. CDR3 length: 16 residues. The CDR3 region has the DNA TGCGCCAGCAGCCAACTAGGGACTAGCGGCCTCCAGGAGCAGTACTTC. This translates into CASSQLGTSGLQEQYF.

The V call is TRBV11-2, the J call TRBJ2-7, with a tentative D call TRBD2 (5 bases). V shed 1 base and J shed 7 bases, with 14 bases lying between them. The CDR3 consists of 14 residues. The germline V gene has CDR1 SGHAT and CDR2 FQNNGV. CDR3 protein: CASSLGGLSREQYF. CDR3 sequence (DNA): TGTGCCAGCAGCTTAGGCGGACTCTCTCGAGAGCAGTACTTC.

The chain carries TRBV7-9 and TRBJ2-6; 8 bases align to TRBD1. CDR3 length equals 18 residues. The V gene end was trimmed by 5 bases and the J gene end by 3 bases; junction bases not matched to a gene: 12. Germline CDR1 reads SEHNR; CDR2 reads FQNEAQ (reference sequence). The DNA for the CDR3 is TGTGCCAGCAGCCCCCCCCAGACAGGGGTCGATGGGGCCAACGTCCTGACTTTC. The encoded protein is CASSPPQTGVDGANVLTF.